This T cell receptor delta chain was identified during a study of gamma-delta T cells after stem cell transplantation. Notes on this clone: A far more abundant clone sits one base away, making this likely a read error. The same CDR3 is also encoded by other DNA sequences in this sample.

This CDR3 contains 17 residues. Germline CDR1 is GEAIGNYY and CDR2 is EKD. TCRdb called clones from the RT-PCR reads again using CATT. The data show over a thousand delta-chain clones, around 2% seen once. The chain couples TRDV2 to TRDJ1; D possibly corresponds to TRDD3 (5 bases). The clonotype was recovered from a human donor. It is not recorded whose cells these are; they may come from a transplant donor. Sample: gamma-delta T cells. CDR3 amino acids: CACDTGAGVLYTDKLIF. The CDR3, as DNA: TGTGCCTGTGACACCGGTGCGGGGGTCTTGTACACTGATAAACTCATCTTT.